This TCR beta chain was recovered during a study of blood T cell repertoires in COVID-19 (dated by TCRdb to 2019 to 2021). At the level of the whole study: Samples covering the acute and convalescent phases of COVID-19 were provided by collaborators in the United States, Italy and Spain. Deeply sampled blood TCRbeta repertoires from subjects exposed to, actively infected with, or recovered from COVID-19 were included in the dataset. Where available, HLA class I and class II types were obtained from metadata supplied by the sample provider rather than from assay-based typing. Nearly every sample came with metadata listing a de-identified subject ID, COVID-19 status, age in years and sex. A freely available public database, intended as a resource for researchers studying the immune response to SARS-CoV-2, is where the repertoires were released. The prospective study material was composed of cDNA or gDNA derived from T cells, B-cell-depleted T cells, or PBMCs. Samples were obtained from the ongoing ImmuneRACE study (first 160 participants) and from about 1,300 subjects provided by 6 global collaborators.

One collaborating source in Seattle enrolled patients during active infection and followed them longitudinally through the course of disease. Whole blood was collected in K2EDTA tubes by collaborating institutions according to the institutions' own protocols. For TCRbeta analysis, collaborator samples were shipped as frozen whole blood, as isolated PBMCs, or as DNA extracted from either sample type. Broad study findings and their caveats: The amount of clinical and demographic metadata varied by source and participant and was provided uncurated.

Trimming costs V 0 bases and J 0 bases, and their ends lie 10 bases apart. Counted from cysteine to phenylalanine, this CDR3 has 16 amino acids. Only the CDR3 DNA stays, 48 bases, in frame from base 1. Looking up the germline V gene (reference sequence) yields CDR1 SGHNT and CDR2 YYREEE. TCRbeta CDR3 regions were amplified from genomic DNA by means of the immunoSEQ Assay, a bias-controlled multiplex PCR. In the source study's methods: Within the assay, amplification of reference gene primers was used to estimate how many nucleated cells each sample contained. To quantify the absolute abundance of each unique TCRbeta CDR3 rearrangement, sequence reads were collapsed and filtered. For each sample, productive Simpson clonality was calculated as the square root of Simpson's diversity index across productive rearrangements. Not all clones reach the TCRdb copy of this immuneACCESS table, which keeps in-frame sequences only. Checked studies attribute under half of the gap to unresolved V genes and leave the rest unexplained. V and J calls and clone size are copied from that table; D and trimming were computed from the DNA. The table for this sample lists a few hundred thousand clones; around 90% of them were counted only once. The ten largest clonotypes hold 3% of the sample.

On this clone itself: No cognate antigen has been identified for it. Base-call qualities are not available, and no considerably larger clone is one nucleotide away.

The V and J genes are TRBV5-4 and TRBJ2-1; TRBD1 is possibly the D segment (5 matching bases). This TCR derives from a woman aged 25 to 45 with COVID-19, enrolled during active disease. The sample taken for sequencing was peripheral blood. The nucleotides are TGTGCCAGCAGCTTGGCCGGACACAACTCCTACAATGAGCAGTTCTTC. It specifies CASSLAGHNSYNEQFF. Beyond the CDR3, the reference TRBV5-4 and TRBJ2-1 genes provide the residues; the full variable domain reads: ETGVTQSPTHLIKTRGQQVTLRCSSQSGHNTVSWYQQALGQGPQFIFQYYREEENGRGNFPPRFSGLQFPNYSSELNVNALELDDSALYLCASSLAGHNSYNEQFFGPGTRLTVL.